This T cell receptor beta chain appears in the sequencing data of a study of cytomegalovirus exposure and HLA in healthy donors. Study-level background: Falling in the Caucasian-associated ancestry cluster were 65% to 90% of under 450 genotyped donors.

On this clone itself: As yet, its antigen is unknown.

Points from the study as a whole: Associated with HLA alleles at 0.05 false discovery rate in a later analysis were around 15,000 TCR beta sequences. Most TCR sequences were rare, but some public TCRs occurred in many donors.

PCR involved 60 Vbeta and 13 Jbeta primers. In the study's own analysis: Unique TCR beta chains numbered approximately 80 million in a later analysis, with roughly 10 million shared. Measured with immunoSEQ multiplex PCR; TCRdb has only the in-frame clones, and not every one. V, J and clone size are taken as reported in that table, and D and trimming were inferred from the DNA itself. The data contain some 150,000 clones, around four fifths of them singletons. What was sequenced was PBMCs. The clonotype comes from a woman between 50 and 59 years old in good health and CMV-seronegative.

CDR3 sequence: CASSLDGGIGELFF. CDR3 bases: TGCGCCAGCAGCTTGGACGGGGGTATCGGGGAGCTGTTTTTT. V is TRBV5-1 and J is TRBJ2-2; D perhaps matches TRBD2 (6 bases). Trimming took 0 bases from V and 7 from J, leaving 10 bases between them. Germline V gene data show CDR1 as SGHRS and CDR2 as YFSETQ. This CDR3 has 14 amino acids. Full variable domain (remainder filled in from reference TRBV5-1 and TRBJ2-2): KAGVTQTPRYLIKTRGQQVTLSCSPISGHRSVSWYQQTPGQGLQFLFEYFSETQRNKGNFPGRFSGRQFSNSRSEMNVSTLELGDSALYLCASSLDGGIGELFFGEGSRLTVL.